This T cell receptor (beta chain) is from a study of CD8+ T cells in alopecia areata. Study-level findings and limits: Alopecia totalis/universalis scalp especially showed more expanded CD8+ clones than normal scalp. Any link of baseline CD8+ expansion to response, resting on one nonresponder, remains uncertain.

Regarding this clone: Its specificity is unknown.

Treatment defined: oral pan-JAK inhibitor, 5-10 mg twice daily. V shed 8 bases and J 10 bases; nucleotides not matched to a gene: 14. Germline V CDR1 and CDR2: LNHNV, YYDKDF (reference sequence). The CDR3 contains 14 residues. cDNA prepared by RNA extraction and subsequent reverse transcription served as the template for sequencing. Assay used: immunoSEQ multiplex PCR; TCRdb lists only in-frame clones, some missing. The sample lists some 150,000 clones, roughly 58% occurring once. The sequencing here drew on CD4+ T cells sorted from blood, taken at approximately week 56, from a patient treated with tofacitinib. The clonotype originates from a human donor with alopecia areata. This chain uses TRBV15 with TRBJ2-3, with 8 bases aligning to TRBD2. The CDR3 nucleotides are TGTGCCACCCGGTCGGGGGGGACACTCGGCGCGCAGTATTTT. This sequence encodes CATRSGGTLGAQYF.